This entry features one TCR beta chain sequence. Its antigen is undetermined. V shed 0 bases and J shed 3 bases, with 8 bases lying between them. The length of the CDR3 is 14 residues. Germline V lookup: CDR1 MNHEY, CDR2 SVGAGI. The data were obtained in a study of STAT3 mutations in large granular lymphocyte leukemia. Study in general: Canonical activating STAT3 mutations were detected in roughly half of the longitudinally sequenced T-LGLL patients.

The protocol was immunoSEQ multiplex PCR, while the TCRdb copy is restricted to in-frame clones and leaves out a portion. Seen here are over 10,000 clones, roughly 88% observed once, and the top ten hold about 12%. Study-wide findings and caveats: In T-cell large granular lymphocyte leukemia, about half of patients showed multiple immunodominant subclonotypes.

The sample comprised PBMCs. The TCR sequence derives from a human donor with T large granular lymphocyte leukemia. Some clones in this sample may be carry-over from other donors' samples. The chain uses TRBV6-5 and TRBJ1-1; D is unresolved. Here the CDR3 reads CASSYSMADTEAFF. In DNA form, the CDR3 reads TGTGCCAGCAGTTACTCGATGGCGGACACTGAAGCTTTCTTT.